This T cell receptor (beta chain) was identified during a study of OX40 agonist ivuxolimab in advanced cancers. Many counts were recorded for this clone. The junction departs from germline at one end; a sequencing error may be responsible. Clones were read by immunoSEQ multiplex PCR, and TCRdb kept only the in-frame ones, dropping some. The data hold roughly 20,000 clones, with around 74% observed a single time. This specimen was CD4+ or CD8+ T cells sorted from blood, taken in a trial of the OX40 agonist ivuxolimab. This clonotype originated in an adult with an advanced solid tumor such as melanoma, head and neck, liver or kidney cancer.

The CDR3 bases are TGTGCCAGCAGCGACTTCAGTTATTATGGCTACACCTTC. This sequence encodes CASSDFSYYGYTF. The V call is TRBV6-4, the J call TRBJ1-2, with D uncertain. The CDR3 contains 13 residues. Germline CDR1 and CDR2: MRHNA and SNTAGT.